These 6 T cell receptor beta chains originate from one sample sequenced in a study of quantifying T cell responses using KT2 cells. Study-wide background: TCR alpha and beta constant-region primers primed reverse transcription of RNA.

Each cDNA got a UMI-containing oligo ligated at its 3' end. An equimolar mix of RC1.1 and RC1.2 primed the beta chain across TRBC1 and TRBC2. TCRdb recomputed calls from the UMI-ligation and nested PCR reads with MiXCR, one row per CDR3 protein. Of tens of thousands of distinct CDR3 sequences listed, 9% to 15% are singletons. Sequences were obtained from PBMCs spiked with cells of the T cell clone KT2. The receptors originated from a human donor.

This clonotype has a handful of counts. V usage is TRBV7-8 and J usage is TRBJ2-1; 9 nucleotides match TRBD1. V gave up 5 bases and J gave up 3 bases; unmatched junction bases: 5. Germline V gives CDR1 SGHVS, CDR2 FQNEAQ. The CDR3 is 15 amino acids. The CDR3 DNA reads as TGTGCCAGCAGCCCGGACAGGGGCAGCTACAATGAGCAGTTCTTC. It codes for CASSPDRGSYNEQFF. Using reference TRBV7-8 and TRBJ2-1 for the parts outside the CDR3, the full variable domain is GAGVSQSPRYKVAKRGQDVALRCDPISGHVSLFWYQQALGQGPEFLTYFQNEAQLDKSGLPSDRFFAERPEGSVSTLKIQRTQQEDSAVYLCASSPDRGSYNEQFFGPGTRLTVL.

This clonotype was seen only a few times. The genes are TRBV7-2 and TRBJ2-1; D may be TRBD2 (5 bases). Germline-derived CDR1 and CDR2 are SGHTA and FQGNSA. Trimming cost V 1 base and J 10 bases, with 14 bases left between them. This CDR3 contains 14 residues. The CDR3 region has the DNA TGTGCCAGCAGCTTAGTGAGGCGGGCCCCCGAGCAGTTCTTC. Amino acids: CASSLVRRAPEQFF.

This clonotype was observed at least ten times. The rearrangement links TRBV7-9 to TRBJ1-1; possible D gene TRBD1, 6 bases. Germline loops: CDR1 SEHNR, CDR2 FQNEAQ (reference sequence). Between the trimmed V and J ends, which lost 6 bases and 7 bases, there was a span of 15 bases. CDR3 size: 13 residues. CDR3 protein: CASSSRGPVEAFF. The DNA of the CDR3 is TGTGCCAGCAGTTCGCGGGGGCCGGTTGAAGCTTTCTTT.

This clonotype was observed a handful of times. The V gene is TRBV2, the J gene TRBJ1-1; D call uncertain. This CDR3 is 13 amino acids long. Trimming shortened V by 8 bases and J by 2 bases, and 12 bases separated the two germline ends. Germline V gene lookup returns CDR1 SNHLY and CDR2 FYNNEI. The CDR3 DNA reads as TGTGCCAGCTTTCCTGATCTAAACACTGAAGCTTTCTTT. Protein product: CASFPDLNTEAFF.

This clonotype was seen ten or more times. The chain recombines TRBV12-3 or TRBV12-4 with TRBJ1-1, with 9 bases that match TRBD1. Losses at the gene ends were 6 bases for V and 7 bases for J; bases not matched to a gene: 6. The CDR3 is 13 residues long. CDR3 coding DNA: TGTGCCAGCAGCCCCCCGGGACAGGGTGAAGCTTTCTTT. It translates to CASSPPGQGEAFF.

This clonotype was detected a few times. The V gene is TRBV5-1, the J gene TRBJ2-3; D gene ambiguous. V was cut by 4 bases and J by 2 bases, with 5 bases left in between. The CDR3 is made up of 12 amino acids. Germline V CDR1 and CDR2: SGHRS, YFSETQ. The CDR3 DNA reads as TGCGCCAGCAGCCTGCTCACAGATACGCAGTATTTT. Its translation is CASSLLTDTQYF.